A selection of T cell receptor beta chains follows, all from one sample in a study of T cell responses to AZD1222 COVID-19 vaccine. Data came from immunoSEQ multiplex PCR; TCRdb stores just in-frame clones and leaves some out. There are some 42,000 clones in the sample; approximately 83% occur only once, and 15% to 20% lies in the top ten. The starting material was peripheral blood, obtained 28 days after the second AZD1222 dose. Receptors were obtained from an adult who received the AZD1222 COVID-19 vaccine. Both conserved end residues are part of each CDR3. The order of the fields is V gene, D gene, clone size, CDR3 length, J gene, CDR3 protein, CDR3 DNA. D genes are given only for firm matches. Clone size is stated in some rows and not others, as once, few, many or a class when expanded.

V gene: TRBV27
D gene: -
clone size: -
CDR3 length: 15
J gene: TRBJ2-7
CDR3 protein: CASSFQGTASHEQYF
CDR3 DNA: TGTGCCAGCAGTTTCCAAGGGACTGCGTCCCACGAGCAGTACTTC

V gene: TRBV27
D gene: -
clone size: -
CDR3 length: 14
J gene: TRBJ2-3
CDR3 protein: CASSLPGAGDTQYF
CDR3 DNA: TGTGCCAGCAGTTTGCCAGGGGCAGGAGATACGCAGTATTTT

V gene: TRBV2
D gene: -
clone size: -
CDR3 length: 14
J gene: TRBJ2-7
CDR3 protein: CASSVLAPPYEQYF
CDR3 DNA: TGTGCCAGCAGTGTTTTAGCCCCCCCCTACGAGCAGTACTTC

V gene: TRBV27
D gene: -
clone size: medium-sized
CDR3 length: 12
J gene: TRBJ1-6
CDR3 protein: CASSTGNSPLHF
CDR3 DNA: TGTGCCAGCAGTACAGGGAATTCACCCCTCCACTTT

V gene: TRBV3-1/TRBV3-2
D gene: -
clone size: -
CDR3 length: 15
J gene: TRBJ2-1
CDR3 protein: CASTPNGIVYNEQFF
CDR3 DNA: TGTGCCAGCACCCCAAACGGGATCGTCTACAATGAGCAGTTCTTC

V gene: TRBV19
D gene: TRBD1
clone size: -
CDR3 length: 11
J gene: TRBJ1-2
CDR3 protein: CATQQGDGYTF
CDR3 DNA: TGTGCCACCCAACAGGGGGATGGCTACACCTTC

V gene: TRBV11-2
D gene: -
clone size: -
CDR3 length: 13
J gene: TRBJ1-1
CDR3 protein: CASSLETTTEAFF
CDR3 DNA: TGTGCCAGCAGCTTGGAAACCACGACTGAAGCTTTCTTT

V gene: TRBV11-3
D gene: TRBD1
clone size: -
CDR3 length: 16
J gene: TRBJ2-5
CDR3 protein: CASSLCLRTGQETQYF
CDR3 DNA: TGTGCCAGCAGCTTATGCCTCAGGACAGGACAAGAGACCCAGTACTTC

V gene: TRBV14
D gene: TRBD1
clone size: -
CDR3 length: 15
J gene: TRBJ1-1
CDR3 protein: CASSQRTGRGTEAFF
CDR3 DNA: TGTGCCAGCAGCCAACGGACAGGGAGAGGAACTGAAGCTTTCTTT

V gene: TRBV12-3/TRBV12-4
D gene: -
clone size: -
CDR3 length: 10
J gene: TRBJ1-2
CDR3 protein: CASSLGDYTF
CDR3 DNA: TGTGCCAGCAGTTTGGGCGACTACACCTTC

V gene: TRBV6-5
D gene: -
clone size: -
CDR3 length: 14
J gene: TRBJ2-7
CDR3 protein: CASSTQGGISEQYF
CDR3 DNA: TGTGCCAGCAGTACCCAAGGGGGTATCTCCGAGCAGTACTTC

V gene: TRBV4-2
D gene: -
clone size: -
CDR3 length: 18
J gene: TRBJ2-6
CDR3 protein: CASSQEWGRGAGANVLTF
CDR3 DNA: TGTGCCAGCAGCCAAGAGTGGGGACGGGGAGCTGGGGCCAACGTCCTGACTTTC

V gene: TRBV27
D gene: -
clone size: -
CDR3 length: 13
J gene: TRBJ1-5
CDR3 protein: CASSLRGNQPQHF
CDR3 DNA: TGTGCCAGCAGTCTGAGGGGGAATCAGCCCCAGCATTTT

V gene: TRBV29-1
D gene: -
clone size: -
CDR3 length: 12
J gene: TRBJ2-1
CDR3 protein: CSVAGQYNEQFF
CDR3 DNA: TGCAGCGTCGCTGGACAGTACAATGAGCAGTTCTTC

V gene: TRBV12-3/TRBV12-4
D gene: -
clone size: -
CDR3 length: 12
J gene: TRBJ1-1
CDR3 protein: CASSPPWAEAFF
CDR3 DNA: TGTGCCAGCAGTCCCCCCTGGGCTGAAGCTTTCTTT

V gene: TRBV5-4
D gene: -
clone size: -
CDR3 length: 14
J gene: TRBJ1-2
CDR3 protein: CASSGDPSGSGYTF
CDR3 DNA: TGTGCCAGCAGCGGGGACCCGTCGGGAAGTGGCTACACCTTC

V gene: TRBV7-3
D gene: -
clone size: -
CDR3 length: 14
J gene: TRBJ2-1
CDR3 protein: CASSPGDRQREQFF
CDR3 DNA: TGTGCCAGCAGCCCGGGGGACAGACAAAGAGAGCAGTTCTTC

V gene: TRBV27
D gene: TRBD1
clone size: medium-sized
CDR3 length: 15
J gene: TRBJ2-2
CDR3 protein: CASSLQGARTGELFF
CDR3 DNA: TGTGCCAGCAGTTTACAGGGGGCGCGCACCGGGGAGCTGTTTTTT

V gene: TRBV9
D gene: -
clone size: -
CDR3 length: 15
J gene: TRBJ1-2
CDR3 protein: CASSVDGGRSYGYTF
CDR3 DNA: TGTGCCAGCAGCGTAGACGGGGGTCGCTCCTATGGCTACACCTTC

V gene: TRBV19
D gene: -
clone size: -
CDR3 length: 13
J gene: TRBJ2-7
CDR3 protein: CASSSDRAYEQYF
CDR3 DNA: TGTGCCAGTAGTTCGGACAGAGCCTACGAGCAGTACTTC

V gene: TRBV2
D gene: -
clone size: -
CDR3 length: 11
J gene: TRBJ1-1
CDR3 protein: CARGLNTEAFF
CDR3 DNA: TGTGCCAGAGGGCTGAACACTGAAGCTTTCTTT

V gene: TRBV7-9
D gene: -
clone size: -
CDR3 length: 14
J gene: TRBJ1-5
CDR3 protein: CASSADRDNQPQHF
CDR3 DNA: TGTGCCAGCAGCGCCGATAGGGACAATCAGCCCCAGCATTTT

V gene: TRBV6-1
D gene: -
clone size: -
CDR3 length: 16
J gene: TRBJ2-7
CDR3 protein: CASSEVGIVPTYEQYF
CDR3 DNA: TGTGCCAGCAGTGAAGTCGGCATCGTCCCAACCTACGAGCAGTACTTC

V gene: TRBV12-3/TRBV12-4
D gene: -
clone size: -
CDR3 length: 12
J gene: TRBJ2-2
CDR3 protein: CASSLDTGELFF
CDR3 DNA: TGTGCCAGCAGTTTGGACACCGGGGAGCTGTTTTTT

V gene: TRBV9
D gene: TRBD2
clone size: -
CDR3 length: 20
J gene: TRBJ2-3
CDR3 protein: CASSVRPMSSGGVSTDTQYF
CDR3 DNA: TGTGCCAGCAGCGTCAGGCCCATGTCGAGCGGGGGGGTAAGCACAGATACGCAGTATTTT

V gene: TRBV7-3
D gene: -
clone size: -
CDR3 length: 13
J gene: TRBJ2-3
CDR3 protein: CASSRIPTDTQYF
CDR3 DNA: TGTGCCAGCAGTCGCATACCCACAGATACGCAGTATTTT

V gene: TRBV2
D gene: -
clone size: -
CDR3 length: 14
J gene: TRBJ1-2
CDR3 protein: CASSVRATNYGYTF
CDR3 DNA: TGTGCCAGCAGCGTCCGGGCCACTAACTATGGCTACACCTTC

V gene: TRBV7-9
D gene: TRBD2
clone size: -
CDR3 length: 16
J gene: TRBJ2-5
CDR3 protein: CASSLALLAGEETQYF
CDR3 DNA: TGTGCCAGCAGCTTAGCTTTGCTAGCGGGGGAAGAGACCCAGTACTTC

V gene: TRBV21-1
D gene: -
clone size: -
CDR3 length: 19
J gene: TRBJ2-6
CDR3 protein: CASSKPGGTGFSGANVLTF
CDR3 DNA: TGTGCCAGCAGCAAACCGGGGGGGACAGGGTTCTCTGGGGCCAACGTCCTGACTTTC

V gene: TRBV11-2
D gene: -
clone size: -
CDR3 length: 15
J gene: TRBJ2-5
CDR3 protein: CASSHPQGPQETQYF
CDR3 DNA: TGTGCCAGCAGCCACCCGCAGGGCCCGCAAGAGACCCAGTACTTC

V gene: TRBV20-1
D gene: TRBD2
clone size: -
CDR3 length: 13
J gene: TRBJ2-3
CDR3 protein: CSASLGGSDTQYF
CDR3 DNA: TGCAGTGCTAGTCTCGGGGGGTCAGATACGCAGTATTTT

V gene: TRBV3-1/TRBV3-2
D gene: -
clone size: few
CDR3 length: 16
J gene: TRBJ1-6
CDR3 protein: CASSPTKRSYNSPLHF
CDR3 DNA: TGTGCCAGCAGCCCCACCAAGCGCTCCTATAATTCACCCCTCCACTTT

V gene: TRBV30
D gene: -
clone size: -
CDR3 length: 12
J gene: TRBJ2-5
CDR3 protein: CAWRGVQETQYF
CDR3 DNA: TGTGCCTGGAGGGGAGTCCAAGAGACCCAGTACTTC

V gene: TRBV7-3
D gene: TRBD1
clone size: -
CDR3 length: 15
J gene: TRBJ1-1
CDR3 protein: CASSLYTGGSSEAFF
CDR3 DNA: TGTGCCAGCAGCCTCTACACAGGGGGCTCGTCTGAAGCTTTCTTT

V gene: TRBV12-2
D gene: -
clone size: -
CDR3 length: 15
J gene: TRBJ2-5
CDR3 protein: CASRLGTANQETQYF
CDR3 DNA: TGTGCAAGTCGCTTAGGGACAGCTAATCAGGAGACCCAGTACTTC

V gene: TRBV5-1
D gene: TRBD1
clone size: -
CDR3 length: 15
J gene: TRBJ1-1
CDR3 protein: CASSLADRGNTEAFF
CDR3 DNA: TGCGCCAGCAGCTTGGCAGACAGGGGGAACACTGAAGCTTTCTTT

V gene: TRBV27
D gene: -
clone size: few
CDR3 length: 15
J gene: TRBJ2-7
CDR3 protein: CASRVAHIEVYEQYF
CDR3 DNA: TGTGCCAGCAGAGTCGCGCATATAGAGGTCTACGAGCAGTACTTC

V gene: TRBV2
D gene: TRBD1
clone size: -
CDR3 length: 14
J gene: TRBJ2-7
CDR3 protein: CASRWQGVSYEQYF
CDR3 DNA: TGTGCCAGCAGGTGGCAGGGGGTCTCCTACGAGCAGTACTTC

V gene: TRBV7-9
D gene: TRBD1
clone size: -
CDR3 length: 14
J gene: TRBJ1-4
CDR3 protein: CASSLVGGGEKLFF
CDR3 DNA: TGTGCCAGCAGCTTAGTAGGGGGCGGTGAAAAACTGTTTTTT

V gene: TRBV10-3
D gene: TRBD1
clone size: -
CDR3 length: 13
J gene: TRBJ1-6
CDR3 protein: CAIAGQGESPLHF
CDR3 DNA: TGTGCCATCGCTGGGCAGGGGGAATCACCCCTCCACTTT

V gene: TRBV6-5
D gene: -
clone size: few
CDR3 length: 13
J gene: TRBJ1-1
CDR3 protein: CASSYRVETEAFF
CDR3 DNA: TGTGCCAGCAGTTACAGGGTAGAGACTGAAGCTTTCTTT

V gene: TRBV30
D gene: TRBD1
clone size: -
CDR3 length: 16
J gene: TRBJ1-2
CDR3 protein: CAWSVMRGGRNYGYTF
CDR3 DNA: TGTGCCTGGAGTGTGATGAGAGGGGGCCGAAACTATGGCTACACCTTC

V gene: TRBV27
D gene: -
clone size: -
CDR3 length: 12
J gene: TRBJ1-6
CDR3 protein: CASSHRDSPLHF
CDR3 DNA: TGTGCCAGCAGTCACAGGGATTCACCCCTCCACTTT

V gene: TRBV27
D gene: TRBD1
clone size: -
CDR3 length: 17
J gene: TRBJ1-4
CDR3 protein: CASSSSPGTGSREKLFF
CDR3 DNA: TGTGCCAGCAGTTCAAGTCCCGGGACAGGGTCGAGAGAAAAACTGTTTTTT

V gene: TRBV7-9
D gene: -
clone size: -
CDR3 length: 15
J gene: TRBJ2-1
CDR3 protein: CASSSQGLTLNEQFF
CDR3 DNA: TGTGCCAGCAGCTCTCAGGGCCTTACGCTCAATGAGCAGTTCTTC

V gene: TRBV5-8
D gene: TRBD1
clone size: once
CDR3 length: 18
J gene: TRBJ1-6
CDR3 protein: CASSFGPRDRGSHSPLHF
CDR3 DNA: TGTGCCAGCAGCTTCGGCCCCCGGGACAGGGGGTCACATTCACCCCTCCACTTT

V gene: TRBV13
D gene: -
clone size: -
CDR3 length: 15
J gene: TRBJ2-7
CDR3 protein: CASQEYRGGSYEQYF
CDR3 DNA: TGTGCCAGCCAAGAGTACAGGGGGGGTTCCTACGAGCAGTACTTC

V gene: TRBV5-4
D gene: TRBD2
clone size: -
CDR3 length: 15
J gene: TRBJ2-1
CDR3 protein: CASSPGLAPDNEQFF
CDR3 DNA: TGTGCCAGCAGCCCGGGACTAGCGCCCGACAATGAGCAGTTCTTC

V gene: TRBV28
D gene: -
clone size: -
CDR3 length: 13
J gene: TRBJ1-4
CDR3 protein: CASSSGLGEKLFF
CDR3 DNA: TGTGCCAGCAGTTCGGGGCTCGGTGAAAAACTGTTTTTT

V gene: TRBV9
D gene: -
clone size: once
CDR3 length: 15
J gene: TRBJ2-1
CDR3 protein: CASSGHRGAGNEQFF
CDR3 DNA: TGTGCCAGCAGCGGTCACCGGGGGGCGGGCAATGAGCAGTTCTTC

V gene: TRBV28
D gene: TRBD1
clone size: -
CDR3 length: 17
J gene: TRBJ1-5
CDR3 protein: CASSLRTGGLSNQPQHF
CDR3 DNA: TGTGCCAGCAGTTTACGGACAGGAGGGCTGAGCAATCAGCCCCAGCATTTT

V gene: TRBV29-1
D gene: -
clone size: -
CDR3 length: 14
J gene: TRBJ2-1
CDR3 protein: CSVRREIIHNEQFF
CDR3 DNA: TGCAGCGTTAGGAGGGAGATTATCCACAATGAGCAGTTCTTC